Listed here are 24 T cell receptor beta chains from one sample, sequenced in a study of T cells in Graves' hyperthyroidism and ophthalmopathy. RNA transcripts provided the source from which TCR beta CDR3 regions were amplified. HTBI primers drove first-round RT-PCR of the TCR CDR3. In TCRdb, the multiplex PCR reads were re-called with MiXCR into one record per CDR3 protein. The table has some 720,000 distinct CDR3 sequences, 16% seen once. Sequenced material: blood. Receptor source: a man younger than 35 with Graves' hyperthyroidism.

The V call is TRBV28, the J call TRBJ1-4; TRBD1 might be the D (5 bases). The germline V and J ends were trimmed by 4 bases and 4 bases, with 19 bases remaining between them. There are 17 residues in the CDR3. Germline V gene sequence: CDR1 MDHEN, CDR2 SYDVKM. The CDR3 loop reads CASSSIHQGLYNEKLFF. In nucleotides, the CDR3 is TGTGCCAGCAGTTCCATCCACCAGGGATTGTATAATGAAAAACTGTTTTTT.

This chain connects TRBV7-9 to TRBJ2-3; no reliable D call. The germline V gene encodes CDR1 SEHNR and CDR2 FQNEAQ (reference sequence). Trimming cost V 2 bases and J 4 bases, with 16 bases left between them. This CDR3 contains 16 residues. The CDR3 spells CASSLQQILSSDTQYF. The CDR3 nucleotides are TGTGCCAGCAGCTTACAACAGATTTTATCTTCAGATACGCAGTATTTT.

This clonotype was observed at least ten times. The rearrangement joins TRBV6-1 to TRBJ2-1, with TRBD2 as a possible D gene (6 bases). CDR1 is MNHNS and CDR2 is SASEGT in the germline V gene. The CDR3 contains 15 residues. The germline V and J ends were trimmed by 5 bases and 2 bases, with 13 bases remaining between them. The CDR3, as DNA: TGTGCCAGCAGTTCTAGCGTTATGGCCTACAATGAGCAGTTCTTC. Protein product: CASSSSVMAYNEQFF.

This clonotype has just a few counts. The CDR3 region is CASSLFGTSGTDTQYF. The CDR3 coding sequence is TGTGCCAGCAGTTTATTTGGGACTAGCGGCACAGATACGCAGTATTTT. The chain has TRBV28 and TRBJ2-3; 10 nucleotides line up with TRBD2. Germline lookup yields CDR1 MDHEN and CDR2 SYDVKM. The V segment lost 1 base and the J segment 1 base; nucleotides outside the gene matches: 2. The CDR3 is 16 amino acids.

This clonotype was seen repeatedly, ten times or more. This chain uses TRBV11-2 with TRBJ2-4; TRBD2 agrees at 8 bases. The CDR3 consists of 16 residues. Germline lookup yields CDR1 SGHAT and CDR2 FQNNGV. Trimming removed 4 bases from V and 0 bases from J; junction bases left unmatched: 5. CDR3 residues: CASSSLADIAKNIQYF. The CDR3 DNA reads as TGTGCCAGCAGCTCACTAGCGGATATAGCCAAAAACATTCAGTACTTC.

This clonotype was seen ten or more times. The rearrangement uses TRBV18 and TRBJ2-5; the match to TRBD1 covers 7 bases. Germline lookup yields CDR1 KGHSH and CDR2 LQKENI. This CDR3 has 14 residues. Trimming took 0 bases from V and 2 from J; bases not matched to a gene: 0. The CDR3: CASSPPDRQETQYF. In DNA, the CDR3 is TGTGCCAGCTCACCACCGGACAGGCAAGAGACCCAGTACTTC.

This clonotype was seen many times. This chain uses TRBV5-5 with TRBJ2-3; weak D call: TRBD2 (6 bases). From germline, CDR1 is SGHKS and CDR2 YYEKEE (reference sequence). The CDR3 totals 17 residues. With 3 bases removed from V and 2 bases from J, the gap between germline ends came to 19 bases. CDR3 DNA: TGTGCCAGCAGCTGGAGGGTTGGGAGTTACCTCACAGATACGCAGTATTTT. This translates into CASSWRVGSYLTDTQYF. The whole variable domain, filled in from reference TRBV5-5 and TRBJ2-3, reads DAGVTQSPTHLIKTRGQQVTLRCSPISGHKSVSWYQQVLGQGPQFIFQYYEKEERGRGNFPDRFSARQFPNYSSELNVNALLLGDSALYLCASSWRVGSYLTDTQYFGPGTRLTVL.

This clonotype occurred a few times. CDR3 nucleotide sequence: TGCAGTGCTACCTCAGGACAGGGGCCCTACGAGCAGTACTTC. Residues: CSATSGQGPYEQYF. The rearrangement joins TRBV20-1 to TRBJ2-7, with 9 positions matching TRBD1. CDR3 length: 14 amino acids. Germline CDR1 reads DFQATT; CDR2 reads SNEGSKA (reference sequence). V dropped 4 bases and J dropped 2; count of bases not matched to a gene: 6.

This clonotype occurred many times. J is TRBJ2-3 and V is TRBV28; 7 bases are a match to TRBD2. This CDR3 spans 15 amino acids. V shed 6 bases and J 3 bases; nucleotides not matched to a gene: 9. Per the germline V gene, CDR1 is MDHEN and CDR2 is SYDVKM. The CDR3 region has the DNA TGTGCCAGCAGACCGGGGGGTCTCATGACAGATACGCAGTATTTT. It specifies CASRPGGLMTDTQYF.

There are a few counts of this clonotype. The chain has TRBV4-3 and TRBJ1-2; D not resolved. The CDR3 is 14 residues long. CDR1 LGHNA and CDR2 YSLEER come from the germline V gene. Trimming stripped 0 bases from V and 3 bases from J, with 8 bases between. CDR3 loop: CASSQDVADYGYTF. CDR3 DNA sequence: TGCGCCAGCAGCCAAGATGTGGCGGACTATGGCTACACCTTC.

This clonotype was counted only a few times. V and J are TRBV29-1 and TRBJ1-4; D unresolved. The CDR3 loop spans 11 amino acids. V was clipped by 7 bases and J by 8 bases, with 11 bases between them. Germline V gives CDR1 SQVTM, CDR2 ANQGSEA. This CDR3 is CSAQGREKLFF. Written as DNA, the CDR3 is TGCAGCGCCCAAGGGAGGGAAAAACTGTTTTTT.

V and J are TRBV5-1 and TRBJ1-2, with D perhaps matching TRBD1 (6 bases). CDR3 length: 15 amino acids. Trimming left V 0 bases short and J 2 bases short, with 11 bases between. CDR1 and CDR2 (germline): SGHRS, YFSETQ. Here the CDR3 DNA reads TGCGCCAGCAGCTTGGGTCGCCAGGGGAACTATGGCTACACCTTC. This codes for CASSLGRQGNYGYTF.

The chain has TRBV6-1 and TRBJ2-7; D may correspond to TRBD1 or TRBD2 (5 bases each). Germline CDR1 and CDR2: MNHNS and SASEGT. V dropped 6 bases and J dropped 5 bases, with 23 bases sitting between them. There are 16 residues in the CDR3. The CDR3 reads CASRGPARPGRHEQYF. CDR3 in DNA: TGTGCCAGCAGAGGCCCCGCCCGGCCAGGGAGACACGAGCAGTACTTC.

This clonotype was recorded a few times. The rearrangement joins TRBV5-1 to TRBJ2-1, with D possibly being TRBD2 (5 bases). The V and J ends lost 0 bases and 6 bases respectively, with 7 bases between them. Germline V gene sequence: CDR1 SGHRS, CDR2 YFSETQ. This CDR3 has 13 amino acids. CDR3 in amino acids: CASSLATSNEQFF. CDR3 nucleotide sequence: TGCGCCAGCAGCTTGGCAACTAGCAATGAGCAGTTCTTC.

Comments on this clonotype: At one end the junction does not follow the germline gene, possibly because of a read error. The chain uses TRBV28 and TRBJ2-6; a possible D gene is TRBD1 (5 bases). The CDR3 is 16 residues long. Looked up from germline, CDR1 is MDHEN and CDR2 is SYDVKM. CDR3 in DNA: TGTGCCAGCAGTTTGGACCGGTACTCTGGGGCCAACGTCCCGACTTTC. This sequence encodes CASSLDRYSGANVPTF.

Many counts were recorded for this clonotype. The rearrangement joins TRBV28 to TRBJ1-2; weak D call: TRBD1 (6 bases). Germline V gives CDR1 MDHEN, CDR2 SYDVKM. Trimming removed 3 bases from V and 2 bases from J, with 16 bases in between. CDR3 length equals 16 residues. CDR3 nucleotide sequence: TGTGCCAGCAGTTTCCTAGAGACAGGACTCAACTATGGCTACACCTTC. It specifies CASSFLETGLNYGYTF.

V and J are TRBV6-2 or TRBV6-3 and TRBJ2-3; 14 bases are shared with TRBD2. Germline V gene sequence: CDR1 MNHEY, CDR2 SVGEGT. The CDR3 covers 15 residues. V lost 8 bases to trimming and J lost 10 bases; unmatched junction nucleotides: 11. This CDR3 reads CASGPGLAGAFSQYF. The CDR3 DNA sequence: TGTGCCAGCGGGCCGGGACTAGCGGGAGCATTTTCGCAGTATTTT.

This clonotype was found many times. The chain has TRBV3-1 and TRBJ1-1; 9 bases fit TRBD1. The trim removed 0 bases at V and 9 bases at J, leaving 11 bases unmatched. Germline CDR1 is LGHDT and CDR2 is YNNKEL (reference sequence). The CDR3 runs 16 residues. The CDR3 region is CASSQDWGTGLGKAFF. The CDR3 region has the DNA TGTGCCAGCAGCCAAGATTGGGGGACAGGGCTTGGAAAAGCTTTCTTT.

This chain connects TRBV12-3 or TRBV12-4 to TRBJ2-5; 7 bases align to TRBD2. With 5 bases clipped from V and 3 bases from J, the junction kept 12 bases outside the gene matches. CDR3 size: 16 residues. CDR3 amino acids: CASSPHGGGGKETQYF. CDR3 sequence (DNA): TGTGCCAGCAGTCCGCACGGCGGGGGTGGTAAAGAGACCCAGTACTTC.

In its sample, this clonotype was seen many times. The V gene is TRBV28, the J gene TRBJ1-5; D possibly corresponds to TRBD1 (5 bases). The V gene's germline CDR1 is MDHEN and CDR2 SYDVKM. V was shortened by 4 bases and J by 7 bases, with 14 bases between the two germline ends. The CDR3 is 14 residues long. Here the CDR3 reads CASSYRWGGQPQHF. CDR3 in DNA: TGTGCCAGCAGTTACCGCTGGGGGGGACAGCCCCAGCATTTT.

A word on this clonotype: At one of its ends the junction is not consistent with the germline gene, which may arise from a read error. The chain employs TRBV2 and TRBJ2-7; 9 positions agree with TRBD2. This CDR3 is built from 15 residues. Germline CDR1 is SNHLY and CDR2 is FYNNEI. CDR3 nucleotide sequence: TGTGCCGGCAGTCCACTAGCGGGTGGATCCTACGAGCAGTACTTC. This sequence encodes CAGSPLAGGSYEQYF.

The rearrangement links TRBV4-3 to TRBJ2-1; 8 bases agree with TRBD2. The trim removed 0 bases at V and 7 bases at J, leaving 5 bases unmatched. This CDR3 has 15 residues. CDR1 LGHNA and CDR2 YSLEER come from the germline V gene. The CDR3 DNA reads TGCGCCAGCAGCCAAGATCAGTCGGGAGGGAATGAGCAGTTCTTC. It encodes CASSQDQSGGNEQFF.

The chain combines TRBV29-1 with TRBJ2-1, with D perhaps matching TRBD1 or TRBD2 (6 bases each). Germline V CDR1 and CDR2: SQVTM, ANQGSEA. V lost 2 bases and J 5 bases, leaving 19 bases between the germline ends. The CDR3 is 16 amino acids. The CDR3 DNA is TGCAGCGTTGAAACTACAGGGAGGTCTAAGGACAATGAGCAGTTCTTC. Translated, it gives CSVETTGRSKDNEQFF.

This clonotype has at least ten counts. The chain has TRBV11-2 and TRBJ2-3; possible D gene TRBD1, 6 bases. CDR1 is SGHAT, CDR2 FQNNGV, per germline. This CDR3 spans 15 amino acids. Trimming stripped 1 base from V and 2 bases from J, with 10 bases between. CDR3 amino acids: CASSLVGGPTDTQYF. CDR3 DNA sequence: TGTGCCAGCAGCTTAGTAGGGGGACCCACAGATACGCAGTATTTT.